The 6 T cell receptor beta chains below all came from one sample that was sequenced in a study of T cells in Graves' hyperthyroidism and ophthalmopathy. TCR beta CDR3 regions were amplified from RNA. HTBI primers were the set used in a first-round RT-PCR of the TCR CDR3. Using its own MiXCR run on the multiplex PCR reads, TCRdb lists one record per CDR3 protein. This sample has around 200,000 distinct CDR3 sequences, with 15% to 20% found just once. Material: blood. The origin of the receptors is a woman aged 50 to 60 with Graves' hyperthyroidism.

This clonotype was detected only a few times. The chain links TRBV18 to TRBJ1-3, with D maybe TRBD1 (6 bases). Deletions cut 5 bases from V and 4 bases from J, with 21 bases between. This CDR3 is 17 amino acids long. Germline V gene sequence: CDR1 KGHSH, CDR2 LQKENI. For the CDR3, the DNA is TGTGCCAGCTCATCAATCGGACAGCAGAGCACCGGAAACACCATATATTTT. This codes for CASSSIGQQSTGNTIYF.

In its sample, this clonotype was seen many times. V and J are TRBV2 and TRBJ2-1; D not certain. Trimming took off 4 bases at V and 8 bases at J, with 12 bases between the two ends. CDR3 length equals 13 residues. Germline V CDR1 and CDR2: SNHLY, FYNNEI. In nucleotides, the CDR3 is TGTGCCAGCAGTGGGTTCACGGACCATGAGCAGTTCTTC. Its translation: CASSGFTDHEQFF. The variable domain in full, completed from reference TRBV2 and TRBJ2-1, reads EPEVTQTPSHQVTQMGQEVILRCVPISNHLYFYWYRQILGQKVEFLVSFYNNEISEKSEIFDDQFSVERPDGSNFTLKIRSTKLEDSAMYFCASSGFTDHEQFFGPGTRLTVL.

This clonotype was recorded at least ten times. The rearrangement links TRBV7-9 to TRBJ2-7, with D tentatively TRBD2 (5 bases). This CDR3 region has 11 residues. The V end was cut by 5 bases, the J end by 3 bases, with 5 bases between. Germline-derived CDR1 and CDR2 are SEHNR and FQNEAQ (reference sequence). CDR3 in DNA: TGTGCCAGCAGCCGGGGCTACGAGCAGTACTTC. It encodes CASSRGYEQYF. Full variable domain (missing parts from reference TRBV7-9 and TRBJ2-7): DTGVSQNPRHKITKRGQNVTFRCDPISEHNRLYWYRQTLGQGPEFLTYFQNEAQLEKSRLLSDRFSAERPKGSFSTLEIQRTEQGDSAMYLCASSRGYEQYFGPGTRLTVT.

In the case of this clonotype: Possible read error: a much larger clone is one base away. The V call is TRBV7-2, the J call TRBJ1-2; 7 nucleotides agree with TRBD1. The CDR3 length is 14 residues. Germline V gives CDR1 SGHTA, CDR2 FQGNSA. The CDR3, as DNA: TGTGCCAACAGCCGCGACAGGGTAGACTATGGCTACACCTTC. Residues: CANSRDRVDYGYTF.

V is TRBV19 and J is TRBJ2-1, with 9 nucleotides matching TRBD1. The CDR3 has 13 amino acids. Trimming removed 6 bases from V and 8 bases from J; junction bases left unmatched: 5. The V gene's germline CDR1 is LNHDA and CDR2 SQIVND (reference sequence). The CDR3 bases are TGTGCCAGTAGGGGACAGGGATACGATGAGCAGTTCTTC. Translated: CASRGQGYDEQFF.

The rearrangement joins TRBV7-9 to TRBJ2-7; unclear D gene. Per the germline V gene, CDR1 is SEHNR and CDR2 is FQNEAQ (reference sequence). The CDR3 is 12 residues long. V gave up 5 bases and J gave up 1 base, with 6 bases separating them. CDR3: CASSPLSYEQYF. DNA of the CDR3: TGTGCCAGCAGCCCGCTTTCCTACGAGCAGTACTTC.